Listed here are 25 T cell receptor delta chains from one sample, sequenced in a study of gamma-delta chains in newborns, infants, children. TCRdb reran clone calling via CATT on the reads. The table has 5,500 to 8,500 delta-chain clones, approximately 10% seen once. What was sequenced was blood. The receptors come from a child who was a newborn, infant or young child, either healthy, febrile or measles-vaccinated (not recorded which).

The CDR3 reads CACDTGGVLGDTGTDKLIF. The CDR3 DNA sequence: TGTGCCTGTGACACCGGCGGGGTACTGGGGGATACGGGCACCGATAAACTCATCTTT. The chain uses TRDV2 and TRDJ1; TRDD3 aligns across 13 bases. TCRdb gives no J gene; it was assigned here by matching the DNA to germline. CDR3 length equals 19 residues. Germline CDR1 GEAIGNYY, CDR2 EKD. With 0 bases clipped from V and 1 base from J, the junction kept 10 bases outside the gene matches.

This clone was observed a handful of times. The CDR3 nucleotides read TGTGCCTGTGACACCGTACTGGGGGATACCCGGTACACCGATAAACTCATCTTT. As protein: CACDTVLGDTRYTDKLIF. This chain joins TRDV2 and TRDJ1; 12 nucleotides align to TRDD3. This CDR3 is built from 18 residues. V shed 0 bases and J 0 bases; nucleotides not matched to a gene: 7. The germline gives CDR1 GEAIGNYY, CDR2 EKD.

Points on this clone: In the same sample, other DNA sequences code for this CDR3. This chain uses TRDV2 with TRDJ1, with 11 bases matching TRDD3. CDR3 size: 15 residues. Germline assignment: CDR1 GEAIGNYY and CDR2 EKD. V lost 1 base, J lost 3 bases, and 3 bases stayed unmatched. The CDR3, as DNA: TGTGCCTGTGACACGCTGGGGGATACTTCCGATAAACTCATCTTT. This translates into CACDTLGDTSDKLIF.

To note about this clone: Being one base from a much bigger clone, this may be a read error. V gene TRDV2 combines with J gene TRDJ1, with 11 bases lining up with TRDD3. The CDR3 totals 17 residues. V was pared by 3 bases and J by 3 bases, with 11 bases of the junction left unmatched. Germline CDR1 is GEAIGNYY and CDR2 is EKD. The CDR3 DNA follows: TGTGCCTGTGACGATATACTGGGGGATAACAGGCCCGATAAACTCATCTTT. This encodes CACDDILGDNRPDKLIF.

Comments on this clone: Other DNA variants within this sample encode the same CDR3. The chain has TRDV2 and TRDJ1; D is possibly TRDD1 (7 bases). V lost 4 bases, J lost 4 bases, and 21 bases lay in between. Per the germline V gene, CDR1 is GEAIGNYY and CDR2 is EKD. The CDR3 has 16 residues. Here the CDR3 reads CACDRLGDEIDDKLIF. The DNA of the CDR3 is TGTGCCTGTGATCGACTGGGAGATGAAATAGACGATAAACTCATCTTT.

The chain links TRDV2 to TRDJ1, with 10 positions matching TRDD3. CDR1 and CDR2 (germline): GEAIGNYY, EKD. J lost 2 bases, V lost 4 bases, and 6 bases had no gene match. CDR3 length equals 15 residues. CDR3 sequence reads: CACDPVLGDTDKLIF. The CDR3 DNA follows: TGTGCCTGTGATCCTGTACTGGGGGATACCGATAAACTCATCTTT.

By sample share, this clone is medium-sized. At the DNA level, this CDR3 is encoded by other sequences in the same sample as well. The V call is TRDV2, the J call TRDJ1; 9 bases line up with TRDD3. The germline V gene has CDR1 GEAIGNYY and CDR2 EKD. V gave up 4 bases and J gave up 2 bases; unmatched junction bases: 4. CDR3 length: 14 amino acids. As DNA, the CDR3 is TGTGCCTGTGATGCGCTGGGGGATACCGATAAACTCATCTTT. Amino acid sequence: CACDALGDTDKLIF.

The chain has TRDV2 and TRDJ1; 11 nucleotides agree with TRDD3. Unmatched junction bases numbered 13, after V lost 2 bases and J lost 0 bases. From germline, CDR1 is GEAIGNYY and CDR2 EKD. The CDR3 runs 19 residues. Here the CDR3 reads CACDKVGGGYVLYTDKLIF. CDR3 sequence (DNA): TGTGCCTGTGACAAAGTTGGTGGGGGATACGTTTTGTACACCGATAAACTCATCTTT.

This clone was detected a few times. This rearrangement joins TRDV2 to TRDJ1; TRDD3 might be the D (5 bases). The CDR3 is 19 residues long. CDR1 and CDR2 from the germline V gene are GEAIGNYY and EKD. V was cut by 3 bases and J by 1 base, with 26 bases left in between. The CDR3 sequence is CACDALNTWAIRSTDKLIF. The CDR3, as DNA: TGTGCCTGTGACGCCCTTAACACCTGGGCCATACGATCCACCGATAAACTCATCTTT.

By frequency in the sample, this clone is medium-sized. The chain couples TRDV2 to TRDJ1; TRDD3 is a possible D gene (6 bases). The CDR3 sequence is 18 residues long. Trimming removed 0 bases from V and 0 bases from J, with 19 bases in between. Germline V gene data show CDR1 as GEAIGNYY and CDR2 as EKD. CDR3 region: CACDTVGHLGGYTDKLIF. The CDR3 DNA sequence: TGTGCCTGTGACACCGTGGGTCACTTGGGGGGTTACACCGATAAACTCATCTTT.

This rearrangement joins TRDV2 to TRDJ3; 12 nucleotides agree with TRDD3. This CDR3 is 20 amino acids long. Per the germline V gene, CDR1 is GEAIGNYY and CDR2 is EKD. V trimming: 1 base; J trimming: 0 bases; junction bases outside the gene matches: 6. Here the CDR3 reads CACDTTGGYLSSWDTRQMFF. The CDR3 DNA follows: TGTGCCTGTGACACTACTGGGGGATACCTAAGCTCCTGGGACACCCGACAGATGTTTTTC.

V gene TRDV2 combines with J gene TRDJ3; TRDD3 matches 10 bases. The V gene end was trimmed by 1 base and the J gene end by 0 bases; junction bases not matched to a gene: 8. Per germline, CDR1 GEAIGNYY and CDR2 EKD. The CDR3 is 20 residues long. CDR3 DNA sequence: TGTGCCTGTGACACTTTACTGGGGGATTCAAGCTCCTGGGACACCCGACAGATGTTTTTC. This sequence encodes CACDTLLGDSSSWDTRQMFF.

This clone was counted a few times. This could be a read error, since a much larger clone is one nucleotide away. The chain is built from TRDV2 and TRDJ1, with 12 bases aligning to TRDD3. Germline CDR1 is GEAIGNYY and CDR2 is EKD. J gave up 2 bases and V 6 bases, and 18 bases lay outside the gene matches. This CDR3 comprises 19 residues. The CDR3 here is CACSLLGDTQTPWTDKLIF. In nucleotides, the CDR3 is TGTGCCTGTAGCCTACTGGGGGATACTCAAACCCCTTGGACCGATAAACTCATCTTT.

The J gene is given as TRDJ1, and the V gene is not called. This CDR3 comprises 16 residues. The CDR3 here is CACDTLVPQTADKLIF. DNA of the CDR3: TGTGCCTGTGACACGCTGGTTCCCCAGACCGCCGATAAACTCATCTTT.

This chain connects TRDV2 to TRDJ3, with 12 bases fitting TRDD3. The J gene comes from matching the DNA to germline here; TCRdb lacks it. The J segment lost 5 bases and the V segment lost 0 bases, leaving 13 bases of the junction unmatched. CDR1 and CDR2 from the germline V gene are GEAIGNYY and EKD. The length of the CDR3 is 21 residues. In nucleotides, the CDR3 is TGTGCCTGTGACACCGAAAGGGCTACTGGGGGATACATCGGGGACACCCGACAGATGTTTTTC. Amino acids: CACDTERATGGYIGDTRQMFF.

The CDR3 coding sequence is TGTGCCTGTGATCCCCTTCCTGACCTATTGGTTGATGCCCTCCACTACACTGATAAACTCATCTTT. It encodes CACDPLPDLLVDALHYTDKLIF. The J gene was reported as TRDJ1; the V gene went uncalled; TRDD2, the D gene given by the table, was not confirmed from the DNA. The CDR3 loop spans 22 amino acids.

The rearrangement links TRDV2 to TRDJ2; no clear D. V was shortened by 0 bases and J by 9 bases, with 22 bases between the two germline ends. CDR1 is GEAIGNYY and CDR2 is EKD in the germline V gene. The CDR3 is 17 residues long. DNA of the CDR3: TGTGCCTGTGACACCGTCCACCTGTGGGACCTAACATCACAACTCTTCTTT. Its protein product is CACDTVHLWDLTSQLFF.

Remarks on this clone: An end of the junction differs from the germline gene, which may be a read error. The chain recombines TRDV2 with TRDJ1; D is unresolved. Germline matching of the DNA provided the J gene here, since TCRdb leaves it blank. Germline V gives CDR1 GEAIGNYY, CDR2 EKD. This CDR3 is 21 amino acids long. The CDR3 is CACDTVLSPMPGAPPPLKLIF. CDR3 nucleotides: TGCGCCTGTGACACGGTACTATCTCCCATGCCCGGCGCACCCCCCCCACTTAAACTCATCTTT.

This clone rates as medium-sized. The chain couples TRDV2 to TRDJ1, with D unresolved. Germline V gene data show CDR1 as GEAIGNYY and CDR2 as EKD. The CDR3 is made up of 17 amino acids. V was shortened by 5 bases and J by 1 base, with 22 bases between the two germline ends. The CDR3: CACVPLEQKRGTDKLIF. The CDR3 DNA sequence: TGTGCCTGTGTCCCCCTTGAACAGAAGAGAGGCACCGATAAACTCATCTTT.

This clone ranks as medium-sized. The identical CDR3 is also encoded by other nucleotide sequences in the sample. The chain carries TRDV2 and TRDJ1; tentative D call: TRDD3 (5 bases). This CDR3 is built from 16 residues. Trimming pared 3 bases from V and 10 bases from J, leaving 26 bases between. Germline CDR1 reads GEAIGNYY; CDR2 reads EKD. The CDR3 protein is CACDPVPGKGEGALIF. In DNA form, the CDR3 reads TGTGCCTGTGACCCCGTCCCGGGGAAAGGGGAGGGAGCACTCATCTTT.

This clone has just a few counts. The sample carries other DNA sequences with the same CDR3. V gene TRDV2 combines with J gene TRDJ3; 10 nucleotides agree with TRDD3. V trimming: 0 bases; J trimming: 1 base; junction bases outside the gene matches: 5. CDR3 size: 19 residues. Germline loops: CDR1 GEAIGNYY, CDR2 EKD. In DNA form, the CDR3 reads TGTGCCTGTGACACCGCTGGGGGATATAGTTCCTGGGACACCCGACAGATGTTTTTC. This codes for CACDTAGGYSSWDTRQMFF.

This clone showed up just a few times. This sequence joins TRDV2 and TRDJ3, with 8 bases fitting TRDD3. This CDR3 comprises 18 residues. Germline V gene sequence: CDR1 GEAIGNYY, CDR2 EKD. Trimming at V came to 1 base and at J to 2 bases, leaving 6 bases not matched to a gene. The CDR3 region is CACDTGGCATWDTRQMFF. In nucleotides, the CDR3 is TGTGCCTGTGACACTGGGGGATGCGCGACCTGGGACACCCGACAGATGTTTTTC.

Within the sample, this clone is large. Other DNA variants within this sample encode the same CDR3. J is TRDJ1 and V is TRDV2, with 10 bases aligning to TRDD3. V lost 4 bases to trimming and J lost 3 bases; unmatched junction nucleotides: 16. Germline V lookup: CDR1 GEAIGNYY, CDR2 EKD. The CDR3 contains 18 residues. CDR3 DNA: TGTGCCTGTGAGTCTCTTAGTACTGGGGGATTCCGTTCCGATAAACTCATCTTT. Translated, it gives CACESLSTGGFRSDKLIF.

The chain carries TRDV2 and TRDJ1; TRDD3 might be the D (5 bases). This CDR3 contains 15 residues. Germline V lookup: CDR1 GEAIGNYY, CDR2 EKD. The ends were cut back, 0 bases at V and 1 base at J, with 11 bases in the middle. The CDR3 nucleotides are TGTGCCTGTGACACCGTGGGATGGGTCACCGATAAACTCATCTTT. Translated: CACDTVGWVTDKLIF.

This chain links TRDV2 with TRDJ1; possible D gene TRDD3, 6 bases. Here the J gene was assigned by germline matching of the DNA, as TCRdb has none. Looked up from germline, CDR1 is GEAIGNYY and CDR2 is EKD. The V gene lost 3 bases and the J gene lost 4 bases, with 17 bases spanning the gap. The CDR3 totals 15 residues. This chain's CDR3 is CACDALGIRGDKLIF. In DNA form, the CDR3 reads TGTGCCTGTGACGCCCTGGGGATTCGGGGCGATAAACTCATCTTT.